One sample yielded the 3 T cell receptor beta chains listed below, sequenced in a study of T cell changes during pregnancy in multiple sclerosis. The protocol was immunoSEQ multiplex PCR, while the TCRdb copy is restricted to in-frame clones and leaves out a portion. The repertoire holds approximately 74,000 clones, around 85% seen once, with less than 4% in the top ten. The source material was peripheral blood, sampled before pregnancy. These receptors were collected from a female donor with multiple sclerosis, enrolled in a pregnancy study.

The chain carries TRBV13 and TRBJ2-1, with 8 bases lining up with TRBD1. The CDR3 covers 15 residues. V lost 5 bases and J lost 3; bases outside the gene matches: 6. Germline V gives CDR1 PRHDT, CDR2 FYEKMQ (reference sequence). The CDR3 sequence: CASSLTGDFYNEQFF. CDR3 DNA: TGTGCCAGCAGCCTGACAGGGGACTTCTACAATGAGCAGTTCTTC.

V and J are TRBV27 and TRBJ2-6; TRBD1 might be the D (5 bases). The CDR3 consists of 15 residues. Germline V gene data show CDR1 as MNHEY and CDR2 as SMNVEV (reference sequence). The V end lost 2 bases, the J end lost 0 bases, and 5 bases lay between the germline ends. The CDR3 bases are TGTGCCAGCAGTTTACAGGGCTCTGGGGCCAACGTCCTGACTTTC. It encodes CASSLQGSGANVLTF.

This clone was detected a few times. The chain joins TRBV19 to TRBJ1-6, with D perhaps TRBD1 (5 bases). Trimming pared 3 bases from V and 8 bases from J, leaving 5 bases between. The CDR3 is 12 amino acids. CDR1 is LNHDA and CDR2 is SQIVND in the germline V gene (reference sequence). The DNA for the CDR3 is TGTGCCAGTAGTATCAGGGATTCACCCCTCCACTTT. Translating it yields CASSIRDSPLHF.